A single sample is the source of the 19 T cell receptor beta chains below, sequenced in a study of technical replicates of blood from a few donors. Sequencing used immunoSEQ multiplex PCR; TCRdb keeps in-frame clones, though not all of them. The sample records roughly 68,000 clones, around nine tenths being singletons. The sequencing sample was made of PBMCs. Receptors originate from a human donor in good health. Some clones in this sample may be carry-over from other donors' samples.

The chain has TRBV2 and TRBJ2-4, with a weak D call TRBD1 (6 bases). The V end lost 4 bases, the J end lost 1 base, and 14 bases lay between the germline ends. Germline V gene sequence: CDR1 SNHLY, CDR2 FYNNEI. CDR3 length equals 16 residues. In DNA, the CDR3 is TGTGCCAGCAGTGGGGGGCCCCTCGGGGCCAAAAACATTCAGTACTTC. Translated: CASSGGPLGAKNIQYF.

V usage is TRBV2 and J usage is TRBJ2-4; 10 nucleotides agree with TRBD1. CDR1 SNHLY and CDR2 FYNNEI come from the germline V gene. There are 15 residues in the CDR3. V trimming: 2 bases; J trimming: 8 bases; junction bases outside the gene matches: 6. The CDR3 here is CASSERGTGVDIQYF. The DNA of the CDR3 is TGTGCCAGCAGTGAACGGGGGACAGGGGTTGACATTCAGTACTTC.

The chain recombines TRBV4-2 with TRBJ1-1, with D tentatively TRBD1 (5 bases). This CDR3 is 16 amino acids long. The ends were cut back, 0 bases at V and 4 bases at J, with 15 bases in the middle. CDR1 and CDR2 from the germline V gene are LGHNA and YNFKEQ. The CDR3 loop is CASSQDAPGVSTEAFF. The CDR3, as DNA: TGTGCCAGCAGCCAAGATGCTCCGGGGGTCAGCACTGAAGCTTTCTTT.

V usage is TRBV12-5 and J usage is TRBJ2-3; D uncertain. The CDR3 runs 12 residues. With 3 bases removed from V and 5 bases from J, the gap between germline ends came to 6 bases. CDR1 is LGHNT and CDR2 is FRNRAP in the germline V gene. The CDR3 sequence is CASGFPRDTQYF. The CDR3, as DNA: TGTGCTAGTGGTTTTCCCCGAGATACGCAGTATTTT.

This clone has a single count. The gene calls are TRBV7-2 and TRBJ2-5; TRBD2 is a possible D gene (6 bases). Germline V gives CDR1 SGHTA, CDR2 FQGNSA. Deletions cut 5 bases from V and 1 base from J, with 17 bases between. This CDR3 has 16 amino acids. The DNA of the CDR3 is TGTGCCAGCAGCCGAATGATGGGCGGGGCCCAAGAGACCCAGTACTTC. This sequence encodes CASSRMMGGAQETQYF.

This rearrangement joins TRBV6-5 to TRBJ2-5, with a tentative D call TRBD2 (5 bases). V lost 0 bases and J 4 bases, leaving 12 bases between the germline ends. The CDR3 contains 15 residues. CDR1 and CDR2 (germline): MNHEY, SVGAGI. CDR3 coding DNA: TGTGCCAGCAGTTACTCGGGCGGGTTAACAGAGACCCAGTACTTC. It translates to CASSYSGGLTETQYF.

The rearrangement links TRBV4-3 to TRBJ2-7; 7 bases are shared with TRBD2. Germline V lookup: CDR1 LGHNA, CDR2 YSLEER. The CDR3 spans 18 residues. J gave up 0 bases and V 0 bases, and 11 bases lay outside the gene matches. CDR3 bases: TGCGCCAGCAGCCAAGAGTCTGGTTCAGCGGGATACTCCTACGAGCAGTACTTC. Protein sequence: CASSQESGSAGYSYEQYF.

The chain joins TRBV2 to TRBJ1-1; a possible D gene is TRBD1 (5 bases). The germline V and J ends were trimmed by 3 bases and 1 base, with 9 bases remaining between them. Per the germline V gene, CDR1 is SNHLY and CDR2 is FYNNEI. This CDR3 has 14 residues. The CDR3 spells CASSEWQGNTEAFF. CDR3 DNA sequence: TGTGCCAGCAGTGAGTGGCAGGGGAACACTGAAGCTTTCTTT.

This clone was detected a few times. The V and J genes are TRBV15 and TRBJ2-2; the match to TRBD1 covers 7 bases. V dropped 5 bases and J dropped 4; count of bases not matched to a gene: 7. CDR3 length equals 15 residues. CDR1 and CDR2 from the germline V gene are LNHNV and YYDKDF (reference sequence). DNA for the CDR3: TGTGCCACCAGCGAGGGGGCTCTCAGCACCGGGGAGCTGTTTTTT. This codes for CATSEGALSTGELFF.

This chain joins TRBV5-1 and TRBJ2-1; 9 positions match TRBD1. Per the germline V gene, CDR1 is SGHRS and CDR2 is YFSETQ. The CDR3 has 14 residues. Trimming removed 4 bases from V and 5 bases from J; junction bases left unmatched: 4. The CDR3: CASSLGTGNNEQFF. The DNA of the CDR3 is TGCGCCAGCAGCCTGGGGACAGGGAACAATGAGCAGTTCTTC.

The chain employs TRBV7-8 and TRBJ2-6; D is undetermined. Germline V CDR1 and CDR2: SGHVS, FQNEAQ. The CDR3 totals 17 residues. Trimming stripped 0 bases from V and 0 bases from J, with 9 bases between. This CDR3 reads CASSLALLHSGANVLTF. CDR3 in DNA: TGTGCCAGCAGCTTAGCTCTTTTACACTCTGGGGCCAACGTCCTGACTTTC.

The rearrangement joins TRBV18 to TRBJ2-6; D is uncertain. CDR1 and CDR2 (germline): KGHSH, LQKENI. The CDR3 sequence is 18 residues long. Trimming shortened V by 1 base and J by 1 base, and 14 bases separated the two germline ends. The CDR3 reads CASSPLQVITSGANVLTF. The CDR3 DNA is TGTGCCAGCTCACCACTTCAGGTCATAACTTCTGGGGCCAACGTCCTGACTTTC.

This chain uses TRBV5-1 with TRBJ2-3; 7 bases are shared with TRBD1. The CDR3 spans 17 residues. V lost 0 bases, J lost 0 bases, and 7 bases stayed unmatched. CDR1 SGHRS and CDR2 YFSETQ come from the germline V gene. The CDR3 protein is CASSLVTGTASTDTQYF. In DNA form, the CDR3 reads TGCGCCAGCAGCTTGGTGACTGGGACAGCCAGCACAGATACGCAGTATTTT.

This rearrangement joins TRBV6-5 to TRBJ1-2; 7 bases line up with TRBD1. The CDR3 totals 14 residues. The ends lost 7 bases at V and 0 bases at J; junction bases unmatched: 5. Germline V CDR1 and CDR2: MNHEY, SVGAGI. The CDR3 sequence: CASTKGQPNYGYTF. The CDR3 DNA is TGTGCCAGCACCAAGGGACAGCCTAACTATGGCTACACCTTC.

The V and J genes are TRBV11-2 and TRBJ2-3; D might be TRBD1 (6 bases). CDR1 SGHAT and CDR2 FQNNGV come from the germline V gene. The CDR3 sequence is 16 residues long. Trimming took 1 base from V and 0 from J, leaving 11 bases between them. The DNA for the CDR3 is TGTGCCAGCAGCTTAGTAGGGGGAAAAAGCACAGATACGCAGTATTTT. This encodes CASSLVGGKSTDTQYF.

The chain is built from TRBV2 and TRBJ1-3; TRBD1 matches at 7 bases. The CDR3 is 15 residues long. With 4 bases clipped from V and 5 bases from J, the junction kept 8 bases outside the gene matches. The germline V gene has CDR1 SNHLY and CDR2 FYNNEI. The CDR3 region has the DNA TGTGCCAGCAGTGGGGGACAGCCAGGGAGAAACACCATATATTTT. Amino acids: CASSGGQPGRNTIYF.

The rearrangement uses TRBV6-6 and TRBJ2-5; TRBD2 agrees at 8 bases. This CDR3 has 15 residues. J gave up 7 bases and V 0 bases, and 7 bases lay outside the gene matches. Looked up from germline, CDR1 is MNHNY and CDR2 is SVGAGI (reference sequence). CDR3 residues: CASSYSIAGPRTQYF. The CDR3 bases are TGTGCCAGCAGTTACTCGATAGCGGGGCCCCGGACCCAGTACTTC.

In its sample, this clone was seen once. J is TRBJ2-3 and V is TRBV11-2, with 8 bases fitting TRBD2. Germline CDR1 reads SGHAT; CDR2 reads FQNNGV. There are 15 residues in the CDR3. The ends lost 3 bases at V and 0 bases at J; junction bases unmatched: 2. The CDR3 nucleotides read TGTGCCAGCAGCTTCAGCGGGGGAAGCACAGATACGCAGTATTTT. Its translation: CASSFSGGSTDTQYF.

For the CDR3, the DNA is TGTGCCAGCACAGCGGGACTAGCGACTGATACGCAGTATTTT. It specifies CASTAGLATDTQYF. The genes are TRBV6-6 and TRBJ2-3; 10 bases match TRBD2. The CDR3 has 14 amino acids. Trimming at V came to 7 bases and at J to 6 bases, leaving 7 bases not matched to a gene. In germline, CDR1 is MNHNY, CDR2 SVGAGI (reference sequence).